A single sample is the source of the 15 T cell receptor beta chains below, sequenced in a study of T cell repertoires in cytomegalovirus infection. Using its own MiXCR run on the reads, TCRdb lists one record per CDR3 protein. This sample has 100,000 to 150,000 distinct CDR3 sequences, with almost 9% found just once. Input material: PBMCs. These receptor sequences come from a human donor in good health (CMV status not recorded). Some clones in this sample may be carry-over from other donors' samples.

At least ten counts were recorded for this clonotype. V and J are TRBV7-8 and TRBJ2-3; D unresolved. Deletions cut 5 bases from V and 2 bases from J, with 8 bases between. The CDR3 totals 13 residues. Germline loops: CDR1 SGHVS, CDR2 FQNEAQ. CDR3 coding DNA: TGTGCCAGCAGCCGTCGCCCCACAGATACGCAGTATTTT. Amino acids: CASSRRPTDTQYF.

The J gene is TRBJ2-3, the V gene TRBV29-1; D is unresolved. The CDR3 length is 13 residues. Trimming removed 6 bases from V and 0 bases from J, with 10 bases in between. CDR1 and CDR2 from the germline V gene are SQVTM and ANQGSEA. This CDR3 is CSVDLGSTDTQYF. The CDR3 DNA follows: TGCAGCGTCGACCTGGGAAGCACAGATACGCAGTATTTT.

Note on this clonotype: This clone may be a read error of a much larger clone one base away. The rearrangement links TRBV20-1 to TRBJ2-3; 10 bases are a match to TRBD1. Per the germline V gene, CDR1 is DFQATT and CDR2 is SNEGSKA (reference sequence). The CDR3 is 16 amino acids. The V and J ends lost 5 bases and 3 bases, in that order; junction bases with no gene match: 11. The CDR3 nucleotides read TGCAGTGCTTGTGAAGGGGACAGGGGATGGACAGATACGCAGTATTTT. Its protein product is CSACEGDRGWTDTQYF.

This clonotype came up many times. The CDR3 region has the DNA TGTGCCAGCAGCCTAAACGGGGGGGCTCACAATGAGCAGTTCTTC. Encoded protein: CASSLNGGAHNEQFF. This rearrangement joins TRBV7-6 to TRBJ2-1; 8 bases agree with TRBD2. The germline CDR1 and CDR2 sequences are SGHVS and FNYEAQ. The CDR3 is 15 residues long. V lost 5 bases, J lost 5 bases, and 8 bases stayed unmatched.

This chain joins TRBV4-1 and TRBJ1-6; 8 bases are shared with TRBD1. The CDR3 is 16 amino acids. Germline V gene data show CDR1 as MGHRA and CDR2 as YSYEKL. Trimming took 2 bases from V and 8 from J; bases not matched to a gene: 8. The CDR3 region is CASSQLGTGPYSPLHF. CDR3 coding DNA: TGCGCCAGCAGCCAACTTGGGACAGGTCCTTATTCACCCCTCCACTTT.

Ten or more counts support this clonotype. The CDR3 bases are TGTGCCAGCAGCTATGAGAGGGGGAGACAGTATTTT. Translation: CASSYERGRQYF. The chain has TRBV7-6 and TRBJ2-3; perhaps TRBD1 as D (6 bases). Deletions cut 4 bases from V and 12 bases from J, with 14 bases between. CDR1 and CDR2 from the germline V gene are SGHVS and FNYEAQ. This CDR3 has 12 amino acids. The whole variable domain, filled in from reference TRBV7-6 and TRBJ2-3, reads GAGVSQSPRYKVTKRGQDVALRCDPISGHVSLYWYRQALGQGPEFLTYFNYEAQQDKSGLPNDRFSAERPEGSISTLTIQRTEQRDSAMYRCASSYERGRQYFGPGTRLTVL.

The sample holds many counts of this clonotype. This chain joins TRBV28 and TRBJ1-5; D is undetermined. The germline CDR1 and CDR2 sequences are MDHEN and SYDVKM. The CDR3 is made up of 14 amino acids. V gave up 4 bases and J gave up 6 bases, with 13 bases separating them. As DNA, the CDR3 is TGTGCCAGCAGTTCCCTGGGCCGGACTCAGCCCCAGCATTTT. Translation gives CASSSLGRTQPQHF.

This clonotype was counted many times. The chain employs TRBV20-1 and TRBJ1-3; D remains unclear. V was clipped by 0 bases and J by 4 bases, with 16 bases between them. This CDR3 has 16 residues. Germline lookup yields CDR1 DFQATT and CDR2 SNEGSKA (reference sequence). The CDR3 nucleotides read TGCAGTGCTAGAGATGTTGGCAGGCGGTTGGGAAACACCATATATTTT. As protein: CSARDVGRRLGNTIYF.

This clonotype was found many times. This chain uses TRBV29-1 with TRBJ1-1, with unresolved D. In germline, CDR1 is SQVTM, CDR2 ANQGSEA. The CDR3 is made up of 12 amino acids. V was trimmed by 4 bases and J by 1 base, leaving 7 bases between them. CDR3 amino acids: CSVVAGNTEAFF. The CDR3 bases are TGCAGCGTTGTAGCAGGGAACACTGAAGCTTTCTTT.

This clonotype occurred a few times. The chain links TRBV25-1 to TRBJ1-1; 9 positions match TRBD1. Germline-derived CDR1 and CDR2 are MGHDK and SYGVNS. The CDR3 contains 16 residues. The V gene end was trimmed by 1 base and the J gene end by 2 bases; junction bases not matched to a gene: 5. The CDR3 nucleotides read TGTGCCAGCAGTGAATCACAGGGGGCCCTAAACACTGAAGCTTTCTTT. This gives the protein CASSESQGALNTEAFF. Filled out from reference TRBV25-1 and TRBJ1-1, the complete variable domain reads EADIYQTPRYLVIGTGKKITLECSQTMGHDKMYWYQQDPGMELHLIHYSYGVNSTEKGDLSSESTVSRIRTEHFPLTLESARPSHTSQYLCASSESQGALNTEAFFGQGTRLTVV.

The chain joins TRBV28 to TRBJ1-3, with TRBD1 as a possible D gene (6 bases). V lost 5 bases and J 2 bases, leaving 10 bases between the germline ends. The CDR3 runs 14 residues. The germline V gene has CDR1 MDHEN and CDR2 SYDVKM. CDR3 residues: CASSTGYPGNTIYF. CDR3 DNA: TGTGCCAGCAGTACAGGGTATCCTGGAAACACCATATATTTT.

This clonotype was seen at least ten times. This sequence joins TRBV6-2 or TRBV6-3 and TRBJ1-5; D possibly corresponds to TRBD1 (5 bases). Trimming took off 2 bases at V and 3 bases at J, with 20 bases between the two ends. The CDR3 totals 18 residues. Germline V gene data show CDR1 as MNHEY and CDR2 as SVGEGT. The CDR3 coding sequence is TGTGCCAGCAGTTACCGCGCGGGCAACGAGGGGTACAATCAGCCCCAGCATTTT. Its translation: CASSYRAGNEGYNQPQHF.

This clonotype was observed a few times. The CDR3 sequence is CASSFSGGNEAFF. The DNA for the CDR3 is TGTGCCAGCAGCTTTTCGGGGGGAAACGAAGCTTTCTTT. The J gene is TRBJ1-1, the V gene TRBV7-9, with a tentative D call TRBD1 (5 bases). This CDR3 is built from 13 residues. Germline-derived CDR1 and CDR2 are SEHNR and FQNEAQ (reference sequence). Trimming shortened V by 3 bases and J by 8 bases, and 13 bases separated the two germline ends.

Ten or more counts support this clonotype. The CDR3 DNA reads as TGTGCCAGCAGTGTAGTAGAAGATACGCAGTATTTT. Protein product: CASSVVEDTQYF. The chain combines TRBV12-3 or TRBV12-4 with TRBJ2-3; D is unresolved. The CDR3 has 12 amino acids. V shed 5 bases and J shed 5 bases, with 8 bases lying between them.

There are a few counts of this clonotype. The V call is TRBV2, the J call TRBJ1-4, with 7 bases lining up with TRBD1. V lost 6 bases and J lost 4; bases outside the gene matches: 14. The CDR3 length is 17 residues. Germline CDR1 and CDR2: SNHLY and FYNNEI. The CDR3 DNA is TGTGCCAGCAGGGAGCGACAGGGCCTTTCGGGTAATGAAAAACTGTTTTTT. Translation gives CASRERQGLSGNEKLFF.